This passage covers 4 T cell receptor beta chains from one sample sequenced in a study of blood T cells in healthy people across ages. A second PCR of 7 to 11 cycles used a sample-barcoded 5' primer and a J-beta primer mix. Each CDR3 protein gets one entry after TCRdb re-called the 5' RACE reads with MiXCR. Of around 900,000 distinct CDR3 sequences listed, roughly 51% were seen once; the top ten hold about a fifth. Specimen: blood. All receptors derive from a woman aged 55-70 years in good health.

This clonotype has more than one count but fewer than ten. V and J are TRBV9 and TRBJ2-3, with D hard to call. The ends were cut back, 0 bases at V and 5 bases at J, with 4 bases in the middle. From germline, CDR1 is SGDLS and CDR2 YYNGEE. The CDR3 is made up of 12 amino acids. The CDR3: CASSVGRDTQYF. CDR3 bases: TGTGCCAGCAGCGTAGGTCGAGATACGCAGTATTTT.

This clonotype was recorded a few times. V is TRBV27 and J is TRBJ2-3; tentatively, D is TRBD2 (6 bases). Trimming cost V 8 bases and J 4 bases, with 16 bases left between them. The CDR3 consists of 14 residues. Germline values: CDR1 MNHEY, CDR2 SMNVEV (reference sequence). The CDR3 DNA is TGTGCCAGCCAGCGGGTGATGGGAGCAGATACGCAGTATTTT. This codes for CASQRVMGADTQYF.

In this sample, this clonotype turned up a few times. The J gene is TRBJ2-5, the V gene TRBV6-2 or TRBV6-3; 9 bases are shared with TRBD2. V was clipped by 4 bases and J by 1 base; unmatched bases: 7. CDR1 and CDR2 (germline): MNHEY, SVGEGT. CDR3 length equals 16 residues. This CDR3 is CASSFPLAGLQETQYF. Here the CDR3 DNA reads TGTGCCAGCAGTTTTCCACTAGCGGGCCTCCAAGAGACCCAGTACTTC.

CDR3 region: CSARDLRGPPAAEQFF. The CDR3 DNA reads TGCAGTGCTAGAGATTTGAGGGGCCCTCCTGCGGCTGAGCAGTTCTTC. This sequence joins TRBV20-1 and TRBJ2-1; D assignment may be TRBD1 or TRBD2 (5 bases each). Trimming removed 0 bases from V and 9 bases from J, with 21 bases in between. From germline, CDR1 is DFQATT and CDR2 SNEGSKA (reference sequence). This CDR3 has 16 amino acids.